This T cell receptor beta chain is from a study of PD-1 blockade in classical Hodgkin lymphoma. Broader study findings: Only CD4+ TCR diversity, not CD8+, had risen significantly by C4D1. As was reported, newly diagnosed patients showed lower baseline TCR diversity than healthy donors did.

The CDR3 runs to 14 residues. Germline V CDR1 and CDR2: LNHNV, YYDKDF (reference sequence). Clones were read by immunoSEQ multiplex PCR, and TCRdb kept only the in-frame ones, dropping some. The table records tens of thousands of clones, about 93% of them present only once. Brentuximab vedotin exposure varied, and every patient relapsed after autologous stem cell transplantation. Worth noting for this clone: Its specificity is not known. One junction end does not reproduce the germline sequence, and a read error may be involved.

This sample comprised peripheral blood mononuclear cells (PBMCs), obtained at baseline. V usage is TRBV15 and J usage is TRBJ2-5, with D perhaps being TRBD1 or TRBD2 (5 bases each). This receptor was identified in a human donor with classical Hodgkin lymphoma. The CDR3 nucleotides are TGTGCCACGAGCAGTTCTGCCAGGGACGAGACCCAGTACTTC. Encoded protein: CATSSSARDETQYF.